This passage covers 18 T cell receptor beta chains from one sample sequenced in a study of cytomegalovirus exposure and HLA in healthy donors. The PCR had 60 Vbeta and 13 Jbeta primers. Repertoires were generated with immunoSEQ multiplex PCR, while TCRdb's copy carries only in-frame clones and drops some. Here the sample spans roughly 160,000 clones, nearly 80% being singletons. The sequencing sample was made of PBMCs. The receptors shown here come from a man aged 18 to 29 in good health and CMV-seropositive.

The rearrangement joins TRBV19 to TRBJ1-5; weak D call: TRBD1 (6 bases). The CDR3 extends over 19 amino acids. CDR1 LNHDA and CDR2 SQIVND come from the germline V gene (reference sequence). Deletions cut 0 bases from V and 1 base from J, with 19 bases between. CDR3 residues: CASSIDRARGLGSNQPQHF. The DNA for the CDR3 is TGTGCCAGTAGTATAGATCGCGCCAGGGGCCTTGGAAGCAATCAGCCCCAGCATTTT.

This clone was detected only a few times. The rearrangement joins TRBV6-5 to TRBJ2-5; 9 nucleotides match TRBD2. This CDR3 is 14 amino acids long. J was trimmed by 1 base and V by 5 bases; bases with no gene match: 2. Germline CDR1 MNHEY, CDR2 SVGAGI. Here the CDR3 reads CASSLAGTQETQYF. CDR3 coding DNA: TGTGCCAGCAGTCTAGCGGGGACCCAAGAGACCCAGTACTTC.

A few counts support this clone. The gene calls are TRBV5-4 and TRBJ2-7; D is possibly TRBD2 (6 bases). Germline CDR1 and CDR2: SGHNT and YYREEE (reference sequence). V lost 4 bases and J lost 2, with 16 bases in between. The CDR3 runs to 15 residues. In DNA, the CDR3 is TGTGCCAGCAGCCCCTCGGGGGTTGAAACCTACGAGCAGTACTTC. Translated: CASSPSGVETYEQYF.

This clone has a handful of counts. The V and J genes are TRBV25-1 and TRBJ2-6; possible D gene TRBD1, 5 bases. V was shortened by 5 bases and J by 4 bases, with 15 bases between the two germline ends. Germline-derived CDR1 and CDR2 are MGHDK and SYGVNS. The CDR3 has 16 amino acids. CDR3 amino acids: CASSSRVMRGANVLTF. The DNA of the CDR3 is TGTGCCAGCAGTAGCAGGGTGATGAGGGGGGCCAACGTCCTGACTTTC.

About this clone itself: The sample has other DNA sequences that encode this CDR3 too. V gene TRBV18 combines with J gene TRBJ2-5; D is ambiguous. The CDR3 loop spans 12 amino acids. V lost 3 bases, J lost 0 bases, and 2 bases lay in between. Per germline, CDR1 KGHSH and CDR2 LQKENI. CDR3 amino acids: CASSPYQETQYF. CDR3 sequence (DNA): TGTGCCAGCTCACCCTACCAAGAGACCCAGTACTTC.

The chain joins TRBV7-2 to TRBJ2-7; D uncertain. V lost 1 base, J lost 2 bases, and 12 bases lay in between. CDR1 is SGHTA, CDR2 FQGNSA, per germline. The CDR3 runs to 15 residues. CDR3 region: CASSLDYGRPYEQYF. The CDR3, as DNA: TGTGCCAGCAGCTTAGATTACGGCAGGCCCTACGAGCAGTACTTC.

The chain is built from TRBV20-1 and TRBJ1-1; D is uncertain. Trimming pared 0 bases from V and 11 bases from J, leaving 10 bases between. The V gene's germline CDR1 is DFQATT and CDR2 SNEGSKA (reference sequence). This CDR3 comprises 11 residues. The DNA for the CDR3 is TGCAGTGCTAGAGATTTCCCCTTTGCTTTCTTT. Protein product: CSARDFPFAFF.

This chain connects TRBV27 to TRBJ2-7; tentative D call: TRBD1 (6 bases). V was cut by 6 bases and J by 1 base, with 13 bases left in between. CDR3 size: 14 residues. In germline, CDR1 is MNHEY, CDR2 SMNVEV (reference sequence). The CDR3 loop reads CASRVERGSYEQYF. The CDR3, as DNA: TGTGCCAGCAGGGTCGAAAGGGGGTCCTACGAGCAGTACTTC.

The CDR3 nucleotides read TGTGCCAGCTCACTCCTTGGGGACAGGGGTTCCTACGAGCAGTACTTC. Protein: CASSLLGDRGSYEQYF. This rearrangement joins TRBV18 to TRBJ2-7; 10 nucleotides match TRBD1. Germline assignment: CDR1 KGHSH and CDR2 LQKENI. Unmatched junction bases numbered 7, after V lost 4 bases and J lost 1 base. The CDR3 is made up of 16 amino acids.

This chain links TRBV6-5 with TRBJ1-1; D is undetermined. The ends were cut back, 2 bases at V and 6 bases at J, with 7 bases in the middle. CDR1 and CDR2 from the germline V gene are MNHEY and SVGAGI. The CDR3 consists of 12 residues. CDR3 residues: CASSYGVPEAFF. As DNA, the CDR3 is TGTGCCAGCAGTTACGGAGTCCCTGAAGCTTTCTTT.

The rearrangement links TRBV6-5 to TRBJ2-7; D possibly corresponds to TRBD1 (5 bases). Trimming shortened V by 2 bases and J by 6 bases, and 14 bases separated the two germline ends. The germline CDR1 and CDR2 sequences are MNHEY and SVGAGI. CDR3 length equals 14 residues. CDR3 amino acids: CASSYRPGIGEQYF. In DNA, the CDR3 is TGTGCCAGCAGTTACCGTCCAGGGATAGGCGAGCAGTACTTC.

CDR3 sequence reads: CASSQALTYEQYF. CDR3 sequence (DNA): TGCGCCAGCAGCCAAGCACTTACCTACGAGCAGTACTTC. The V call is TRBV4-1, the J call TRBJ2-7; no reliable D call. Germline V gene lookup returns CDR1 MGHRA and CDR2 YSYEKL. Trimming took 1 base from V and 2 from J, leaving 6 bases between them. The CDR3 extends over 13 amino acids.

This clone came up a few times. The chain is built from TRBV23-1 and TRBJ1-5, with a weak D call TRBD1 (6 bases). TRBV23-1 carries the ORF label, with uncertain function. Trimming shortened V by 7 bases and J by 9 bases, and 16 bases separated the two germline ends. The length of the CDR3 is 13 residues. CDR3 sequence (DNA): TGCGCCAGCACCAACAACAAAGGGGGGCCCCAGCATTTT. Protein: CASTNNKGGPQHF.

V gene TRBV6-5 combines with J gene TRBJ1-1; D unresolved. CDR1 is MNHEY, CDR2 SVGAGI, per germline. Trimming took 0 bases from V and 6 from J, leaving 14 bases between them. This CDR3 has 15 amino acids. The CDR3 DNA reads TGTGCCAGCAGTTACTCGATTAGGACTAGGGCTGAAGCTTTCTTT. This sequence encodes CASSYSIRTRAEAFF.

The rearrangement joins TRBV7-3 to TRBJ2-3; weak D call: TRBD2 (6 bases). V was cut by 6 bases and J by 0 bases, with 16 bases left in between. Germline V gene lookup returns CDR1 SGHTA and CDR2 FQGTGA. CDR3 length: 16 amino acids. This chain's CDR3 is CASRRNRGTSTDTQYF. The CDR3 DNA reads TGTGCCAGCAGGAGAAATCGGGGGACTAGCACAGATACGCAGTATTTT.

Concerning this clone itself: One end of the junction fails to match germline, which may point to a read error. V usage is TRBV7-9 and J usage is TRBJ1-2, with D hard to call. This CDR3 spans 14 amino acids. The germline CDR1 and CDR2 sequences are SEHNR and FQNEAQ (reference sequence). In nucleotides, the CDR3 is TGTTCCAGCAGCTTAGTACGGACTCTAAAGGGCTACACCTTC. Amino acid sequence: CSSSLVRTLKGYTF.

This chain joins TRBV10-3 and TRBJ2-3; the D is unclear. Trimming removed 0 bases from V and 4 bases from J, with 11 bases in between. Per the germline V gene, CDR1 is ENHRY and CDR2 is SYGVKD. CDR3 size: 15 residues. CDR3 loop: CAISESGHLADTQYF. CDR3 nucleotide sequence: TGTGCCATCAGTGAGTCTGGGCACCTCGCAGATACGCAGTATTTT.

The V gene is TRBV4-3, the J gene TRBJ2-6; no clear D. V was cut by 0 bases and J by 2 bases, with 11 bases left in between. Germline-derived CDR1 and CDR2 are LGHNA and YSLEER. The CDR3 consists of 17 residues. Here the CDR3 DNA reads TGCGCCAGCAGCCAAGATCGTTCGGGTACTGGGGCCAACGTCCTGACTTTC. It is translated as CASSQDRSGTGANVLTF.